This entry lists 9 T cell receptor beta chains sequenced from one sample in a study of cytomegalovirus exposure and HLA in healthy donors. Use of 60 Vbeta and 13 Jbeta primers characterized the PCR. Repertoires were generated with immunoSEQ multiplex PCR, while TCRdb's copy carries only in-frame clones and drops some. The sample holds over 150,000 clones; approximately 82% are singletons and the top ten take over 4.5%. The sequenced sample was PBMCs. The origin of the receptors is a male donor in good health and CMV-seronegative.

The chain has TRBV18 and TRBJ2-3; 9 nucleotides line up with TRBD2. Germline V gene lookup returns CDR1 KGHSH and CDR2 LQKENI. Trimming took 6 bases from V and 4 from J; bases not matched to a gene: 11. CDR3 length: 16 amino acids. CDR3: CASSPGVAGEADTQYF. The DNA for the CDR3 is TGTGCCAGCTCCCCCGGAGTAGCGGGAGAGGCAGATACGCAGTATTTT.

The CDR3, as DNA: TGTGCCACCGACAGGGACTCGAATCAGCCCCAGCATTTT. This translates into CATDRDSNQPQHF. The chain has TRBV10-3 and TRBJ1-5; 7 positions match TRBD1. V lost 10 bases, J lost 4 bases, and 7 bases stayed unmatched. CDR1 and CDR2 from the germline V gene are ENHRY and SYGVKD. The CDR3 runs to 13 residues.

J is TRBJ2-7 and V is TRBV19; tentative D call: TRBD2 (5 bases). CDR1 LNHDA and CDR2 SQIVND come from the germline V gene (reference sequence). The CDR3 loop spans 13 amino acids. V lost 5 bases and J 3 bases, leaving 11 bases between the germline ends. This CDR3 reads CASSSPGSYEQYF. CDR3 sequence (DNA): TGTGCCAGTAGTTCCCCTGGGAGCTACGAGCAGTACTTC.

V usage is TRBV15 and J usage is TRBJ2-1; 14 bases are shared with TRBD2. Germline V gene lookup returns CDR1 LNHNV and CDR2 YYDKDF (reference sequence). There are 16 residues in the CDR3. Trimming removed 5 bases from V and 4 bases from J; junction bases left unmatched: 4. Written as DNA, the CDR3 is TGTGCCACCAGCTTACGACTAGCGGGGGGGTACAATGAGCAGTTCTTC. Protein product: CATSLRLAGGYNEQFF.

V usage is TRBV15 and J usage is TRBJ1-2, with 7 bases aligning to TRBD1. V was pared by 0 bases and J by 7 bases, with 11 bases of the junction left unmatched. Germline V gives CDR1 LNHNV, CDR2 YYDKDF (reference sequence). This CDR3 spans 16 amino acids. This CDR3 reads CATSRDNEDRISGYTF. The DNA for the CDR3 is TGTGCCACCAGCAGAGATAATGAGGACAGGATTAGTGGCTACACCTTC.

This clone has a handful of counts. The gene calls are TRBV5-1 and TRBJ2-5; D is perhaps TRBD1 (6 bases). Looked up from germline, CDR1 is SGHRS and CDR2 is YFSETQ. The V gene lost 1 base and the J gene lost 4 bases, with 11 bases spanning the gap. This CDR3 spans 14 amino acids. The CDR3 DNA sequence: TGCGCCAGCAGCTTGTCTTTAGGGGGAGAGACCCAGTACTTC. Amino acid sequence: CASSLSLGGETQYF.

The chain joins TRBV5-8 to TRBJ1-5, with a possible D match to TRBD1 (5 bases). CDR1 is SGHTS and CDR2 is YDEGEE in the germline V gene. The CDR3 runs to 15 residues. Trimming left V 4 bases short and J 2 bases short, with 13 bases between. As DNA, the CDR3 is TGTGCCAGCAGCCCGGACACGGGGGGCAATCAGCCCCAGCATTTT. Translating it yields CASSPDTGGNQPQHF.

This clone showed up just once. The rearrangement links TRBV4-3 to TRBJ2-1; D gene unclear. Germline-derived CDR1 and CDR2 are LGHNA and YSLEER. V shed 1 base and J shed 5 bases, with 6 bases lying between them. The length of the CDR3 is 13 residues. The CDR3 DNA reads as TGCGCCAGCAGCCAAGGGCACAACAATGAGCAGTTCTTC. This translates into CASSQGHNNEQFF.

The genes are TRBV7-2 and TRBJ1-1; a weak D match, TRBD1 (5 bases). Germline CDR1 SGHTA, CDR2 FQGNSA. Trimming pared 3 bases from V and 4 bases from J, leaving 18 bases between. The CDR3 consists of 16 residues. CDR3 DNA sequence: TGTGCCAGCAGCTTGGGGTTAGGGGCGCAGGGCACTGAAGCTTTCTTT. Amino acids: CASSLGLGAQGTEAFF.